What follows are 26 T cell receptor beta chains derived from one specimen sequenced in a study of T-cell reconstitution after alpha-beta-depleted transplantation in children. Unique molecular identifiers tagged the TCRbeta library. MiXCR, run by TCRdb on the PCR reads, gives a single entry per CDR3 protein. The table lists 450,000 to 600,000 distinct CDR3 sequences, 10% to 13% of them singletons. The sequenced sample was PBMCs, obtained before TCRalphabeta/CD19-depleted stem cell transplant. Source of these receptors: a child aged 2-15 years with inherited bone marrow failure, due to receive a stem cell transplant.

The CDR3 region has the DNA TGTGCCTGGATCTCCCCCCCTCACGGGGGGGAAGCTTTCTTT. Amino acid sequence: CAWISPPHGGEAFF. The rearrangement joins TRBV30 to TRBJ1-1, with TRBD1 as a possible D gene (5 bases). Germline CDR1 and CDR2: GTSNPN and SVGIG (reference sequence). The length of the CDR3 is 14 residues. V gave up 4 bases and J gave up 8 bases, with 20 bases separating them.

The table lists this clonotype with many counts. The CDR3 coding sequence is TGCGCCAGCAGCTGGGACAGGGGGAACACTGAAGCTTTCTTT. As protein: CASSWDRGNTEAFF. This sequence joins TRBV5-1 and TRBJ1-1; 10 bases are a match to TRBD1. V gave up 3 bases and J gave up 1 base; unmatched junction bases: 0. In germline, CDR1 is SGHRS, CDR2 YFSETQ. This CDR3 spans 14 amino acids.

This clonotype was counted many times. CDR3 protein: CASSQRGPGDEQYF. The CDR3 region has the DNA TGTGCCAGCAGCCAAAGGGGCCCGGGCGACGAGCAGTACTTC. This chain uses TRBV4-2 with TRBJ2-7, with TRBD1 as a possible D gene (5 bases). This CDR3 comprises 14 residues. From germline, CDR1 is LGHNA and CDR2 YNFKEQ. Trimming left V 2 bases short and J 5 bases short, with 13 bases between.

This clonotype was recorded many times. This chain links TRBV20-1 with TRBJ2-1; 8 bases map to TRBD2. The CDR3 length is 11 residues. Germline trimming cut 6 bases from V and 11 bases from J; bases unmatched to any gene: 6. CDR1 is DFQATT, CDR2 SNEGSKA, per germline (reference sequence). CDR3 sequence: CSAEAGGKQFF. CDR3 bases: TGCAGTGCCGAGGCGGGGGGAAAGCAGTTCTTC.

In its sample, this clonotype was seen many times. The chain uses TRBV27 and TRBJ2-7; tentatively, D is TRBD1 (6 bases). Germline V gene lookup returns CDR1 MNHEY and CDR2 SMNVEV (reference sequence). The germline V and J ends were trimmed by 1 base and 1 base, with 11 bases remaining between them. CDR3 size: 15 residues. CDR3 coding DNA: TGTGCCAGCAGTTTATGGGCAGGGGTATCCTACGAGCAGTACTTC. It encodes CASSLWAGVSYEQYF.

This clonotype was detected ten times or more. CDR3 amino acids: CASSLQGRHRGYYNEQFF. The DNA of the CDR3 is TGTGCCAGCAGCTTACAGGGTCGGCACAGGGGGTATTACAATGAGCAGTTCTTC. The V and J genes are TRBV11-3 and TRBJ2-1; TRBD1 aligns across 8 bases. The V gene end was trimmed by 2 bases and the J gene end by 4 bases; junction bases not matched to a gene: 13. CDR3 length: 18 amino acids. Germline CDR1 reads SGHNT; CDR2 reads YENEEA.

This clonotype was recorded at least ten times. V gene TRBV29-1 combines with J gene TRBJ2-5, with D maybe TRBD1 (6 bases). The germline V gene encodes CDR1 SQVTM and CDR2 ANQGSEA. The CDR3 sequence is 14 residues long. Trimming shortened V by 4 bases and J by 1 base, and 13 bases separated the two germline ends. The CDR3 here is CSVVVTGSQETQYF. The CDR3 nucleotides are TGCAGCGTTGTAGTAACAGGGAGCCAAGAGACCCAGTACTTC.

This clonotype has a count of ten or more. The chain recombines TRBV5-4 with TRBJ2-6, with D maybe TRBD1 (6 bases). Germline CDR1 is SGHNT and CDR2 is YYREEE (reference sequence). This CDR3 contains 18 residues. V lost 6 bases and J 0 bases, leaving 19 bases between the germline ends. The chain's CDR3 is CASTGWGRGPSGANVLTF. CDR3 DNA sequence: TGTGCCAGCACGGGTTGGGGCAGGGGACCCTCTGGGGCCAACGTCCTGACTTTC.

This clonotype has a count of ten or more. This sequence joins TRBV4-1 and TRBJ1-4; TRBD1 agrees at 7 bases. The J segment lost 5 bases and the V segment lost 3 bases, leaving 9 bases of the junction unmatched. This CDR3 spans 16 amino acids. The germline gives CDR1 MGHRA, CDR2 YSYEKL. The CDR3 nucleotides are TGCGCCAGCAGCCACACTCCGGACAGGCGGAATGAAAAACTGTTTTTT. This sequence encodes CASSHTPDRRNEKLFF.

Only a few counts were recorded for this clonotype. The CDR3 DNA follows: TGTGCCAGCAGTTACTCCCATCTTTTGGGCGGGGCGGACAATGAGCAGTTCTTC. It yields the protein CASSYSHLLGGADNEQFF. The J gene is TRBJ2-1, the V gene TRBV6-5; tentatively, D is TRBD2 (6 bases). The germline V gene encodes CDR1 MNHEY and CDR2 SVGAGI. This CDR3 contains 18 residues. V lost 0 bases and J lost 5, with 20 bases in between.

The sample holds many counts of this clonotype. J is TRBJ2-7 and V is TRBV3-1; 12 nucleotides match TRBD2. V gave up 5 bases and J gave up 4 bases; unmatched junction bases: 6. Looked up from germline, CDR1 is LGHDT and CDR2 is YNNKEL (reference sequence). CDR3 length equals 15 residues. CDR3 sequence: CASSSTSGSIYEQYF. The CDR3 DNA reads TGTGCCAGCAGCTCGACTAGCGGGAGTATATACGAGCAGTACTTC.

This clonotype was detected many times. V usage is TRBV7-8 and J usage is TRBJ2-3; D is uncertain. Germline values: CDR1 SGHVS, CDR2 FQNEAQ. Trimming pared 1 base from V and 2 bases from J, leaving 10 bases between. The CDR3 contains 15 residues. Written as DNA, the CDR3 is TGTGCCAGCAGCTTAGTAAGGGCCTTCACAGATACGCAGTATTTT. This sequence encodes CASSLVRAFTDTQYF. The full variable domain, with the rest looked up from reference TRBV7-8 and TRBJ2-3, is GAGVSQSPRYKVAKRGQDVALRCDPISGHVSLFWYQQALGQGPEFLTYFQNEAQLDKSGLPSDRFFAERPEGSVSTLKIQRTQQEDSAVYLCASSLVRAFTDTQYFGPGTRLTVL.

This chain links TRBV19 with TRBJ1-4, with 9 bases identical to TRBD1. V gave up 10 bases and J gave up 7 bases; unmatched junction bases: 7. CDR3 size: 13 residues. Germline V lookup: CDR1 LNHDA, CDR2 SQIVND (reference sequence). CDR3 amino acids: CATGQGRAEKLFF. The CDR3, as DNA: TGTGCCACCGGACAGGGGAGGGCTGAAAAACTGTTTTTT.

The chain uses TRBV5-5 and TRBJ2-3; maybe TRBD2 (5 bases). V was trimmed by 2 bases and J by 2 bases, leaving 12 bases between them. This CDR3 is 15 amino acids long. Germline CDR1 SGHKS, CDR2 YYEKEE (reference sequence). This CDR3 reads CASSFGNMNTDTQYF. The CDR3 DNA follows: TGTGCCAGCAGCTTCGGGAATATGAACACAGATACGCAGTATTTT.

This clonotype was found many times. The chain employs TRBV3-1 and TRBJ2-5; tentatively, D is TRBD1 or TRBD2 (5 bases each). Trimming shortened V by 1 base and J by 2 bases, and 14 bases separated the two germline ends. Germline V CDR1 and CDR2: LGHDT, YNNKEL (reference sequence). This CDR3 is 16 amino acids long. The CDR3 sequence: CASSQAAGTYQETQYF. The CDR3, as DNA: TGTGCCAGCAGCCAAGCTGCAGGGACCTATCAAGAGACCCAGTACTTC.

In its sample, this clonotype was seen many times. This chain connects TRBV15 to TRBJ2-5; D might be TRBD2 (7 bases). The CDR3 runs to 16 residues. Germline V gives CDR1 LNHNV, CDR2 YYDKDF (reference sequence). V gave up 4 bases and J gave up 2 bases, with 17 bases separating them. The CDR3 is CATSNFRGALQETQYF. The CDR3 DNA follows: TGTGCCACCAGCAACTTTCGGGGGGCTCTTCAAGAGACCCAGTACTTC.

The rearrangement uses TRBV30 and TRBJ1-2; D is uncertain. The V gene lost 1 base and the J gene lost 4 bases, with 7 bases spanning the gap. This CDR3 contains 12 residues. Germline V lookup: CDR1 GTSNPN, CDR2 SVGIG (reference sequence). The CDR3, as DNA: TGTGCCTGGAGTGAAGCAGTCTATGGCTACACCTTC. Its protein product is CAWSEAVYGYTF.

Ten or more counts support this clonotype. The chain uses TRBV12-3 or TRBV12-4 and TRBJ1-2; D perhaps matches TRBD1 (5 bases). Trimming shortened V by 6 bases and J by 2 bases, and 13 bases separated the two germline ends. This CDR3 is 14 amino acids long. The CDR3 coding sequence is TGTGCCAGCAGCCGGGACGGCCACAACTATGGCTACACCTTC. Translated: CASSRDGHNYGYTF.

This clonotype appeared a few times. The chain couples TRBV7-2 to TRBJ2-7; 16 bases are shared with TRBD2. V was pared by 1 base and J by 9 bases, with 6 bases of the junction left unmatched. From germline, CDR1 is SGHTA and CDR2 FQGNSA. The CDR3 consists of 16 residues. As DNA, the CDR3 is TGTGCCAGCAGCTTAGAGTCGGGGACTAGCGGGAGGGGGCAGTACTTC. This gives the protein CASSLESGTSGRGQYF.

The chain links TRBV23-1 to TRBJ2-7; 8 nucleotides line up with TRBD2. TRBV23-1 falls under the ORF class, with uncertain function. The CDR3 has 17 amino acids. The J segment lost 2 bases and the V segment lost 0 bases, leaving 9 bases of the junction unmatched. This chain's CDR3 is CASSQSEVNGRAYEQYF. CDR3 in DNA: TGCGCCAGCAGTCAATCTGAGGTGAACGGGAGGGCCTACGAGCAGTACTTC.

The chain has TRBV29-1 and TRBJ1-2; maybe TRBD1 (5 bases). This CDR3 is built from 13 residues. Germline lookup yields CDR1 SQVTM and CDR2 ANQGSEA. V was pared by 6 bases and J by 3 bases, with 14 bases between. CDR3 region: CSVGANLDYGYTF. The CDR3 nucleotides are TGCAGCGTCGGGGCCAACCTCGACTATGGCTACACCTTC.

This clonotype was picked up many times. The chain joins TRBV20-1 to TRBJ2-1, with D perhaps TRBD1 (6 bases). Germline-derived CDR1 and CDR2 are DFQATT and SNEGSKA (reference sequence). The V gene lost 6 bases and the J gene lost 4 bases, with 7 bases spanning the gap. This CDR3 has 11 residues. The DNA of the CDR3 is TGCAGTGCAGGGGGTTACAATGAGCAGTTCTTC. Its protein product is CSAGGYNEQFF.

This clonotype was recorded at least ten times. The chain carries TRBV19 and TRBJ1-5, with D tentatively TRBD1 (5 bases). Per the germline V gene, CDR1 is LNHDA and CDR2 is SQIVND (reference sequence). V was clipped by 3 bases and J by 2 bases, with 11 bases between them. This CDR3 comprises 15 residues. This chain's CDR3 is CASSMGGGGNQPQHF. Written as DNA, the CDR3 is TGTGCCAGTAGTATGGGGGGAGGAGGCAATCAGCCCCAGCATTTT.

In this sample, this clonotype turned up many times. The V call is TRBV4-2, the J call TRBJ2-1; D call uncertain. Germline V lookup: CDR1 LGHNA, CDR2 YNFKEQ. Trimming shortened V by 0 bases and J by 7 bases, and 16 bases separated the two germline ends. The CDR3 extends over 16 amino acids. The CDR3 reads CASSQEDGLRSNEQFF. CDR3 DNA sequence: TGTGCCAGCAGCCAAGAAGACGGCCTTAGGTCAAATGAGCAGTTCTTC.

In its sample, this clonotype was seen many times. The chain joins TRBV18 to TRBJ1-5; no reliable D call. CDR1 and CDR2 from the germline V gene are KGHSH and LQKENI. V lost 0 bases to trimming and J lost 5 bases, with 2 bases between them. This CDR3 contains 12 residues. The CDR3: CASSPPDQPQHF. The CDR3 DNA reads as TGTGCCAGCTCACCACCCGATCAGCCCCAGCATTTT.

The DNA of the CDR3 is TGTGCCACCAGTGATCGGGCACAGGCCATGCAGTACTTC. This sequence encodes CATSDRAQAMQYF. The chain is built from TRBV24-1 and TRBJ2-7; tentatively, D is TRBD1 (5 bases). Between the trimmed V and J ends, which lost 3 bases and 9 bases, there was a span of 14 bases. The CDR3 runs to 13 residues. Germline CDR1 reads KGHDR; CDR2 reads SFDVKD.